This T cell receptor (beta chain) was identified during a study of shared clonotypes between healthy human individuals. CD8 cells classed as naive were CD45RO-negative and positively selected for CCR7, excluding terminally differentiated effector memory CD45RA+ cells. The donors were adults (healthy and HIV-negative) with no recent acute infections or vaccinations. Note on this clone: Its matching antigen is unknown.

CDR1 MNHEY and CDR2 SVGAGI come from the germline V gene. J gave up 4 bases and V 4 bases, and 4 bases lay outside the gene matches. CDR3 length: 14 residues. The repertoire was sequenced with immunoSEQ multiplex PCR; TCRdb's copy has only in-frame clones and lacks some. The sample carries approximately 2,000,000 clones, just under 95% recorded once. General study points: Richness estimates generally favored naive over memory subsets. Lower generation probabilities were found for non-shared clonotypes than for those shared by all four donors. A handful of donors showed sharing of around 5% of naive CD4 clonotypes.

V and J are TRBV6-5 and TRBJ2-7, with 10 bases lining up with TRBD1. This receptor was taken from a man between 18 and 29 years old in good health. Some clones in this sample may be carry-over from other donors' samples. The specimen sequenced was naive CD8+ T cells from PBMCs. The CDR3 spells CASSSGTGEYEQYF. The CDR3 DNA follows: TGTGCCAGCAGTTCCGGGACAGGGGAATACGAGCAGTACTTC.